The clone carrying this T cell receptor (beta chain) has more than one count but fewer than ten. This entry comes from a study of blood T cell repertoires in COVID-19. Looked up from germline, CDR1 is SGHTS and CDR2 is YDEGEE. This CDR3 is built from 14 residues. V dropped 5 bases and J dropped 6; count of bases not matched to a gene: 5. Method: immunoSEQ multiplex PCR; TCRdb's copy keeps in-frame clones and lacks some. The sample gives around 120,000 clones, over 75% of which show up once; 1.8% is in the top ten. This chain connects TRBV5-8 to TRBJ2-1; 10 bases are a match to TRBD1. The specimen sequenced was peripheral blood. The TCR was taken from a human donor with active COVID-19. The donor label of this sample is uncertain. Here the CDR3 reads CASRTDRGGNEQFF. In DNA form, the CDR3 reads TGTGCCAGCAGAACGGACAGGGGGGGCAATGAGCAGTTCTTC.